This T cell receptor (beta chain) was documented in a study of chemoradiotherapy in HPV16-positive cancers. Here immunoSEQ multiplex PCR was the method, and the copy in TCRdb shows in-frame clones only, minus some. Counted here are around 62,000 clones, around nine tenths occurring once; the ten biggest clones make up 4% to 5%. The clonotype was recovered from a human donor with HPV-associated anogenital cancer. The sequenced sample was blood, obtained from a patient who underwent chemoradiotherapy.

CDR3 nucleotide sequence: TGTGCCAGCAGCTCCAGGGGTTTGAGCTCCTACGAGCAGTACTTC. Its protein is CASSSRGLSSYEQYF. The J gene is TRBJ2-7, the V gene TRBV5-6; weak D call: TRBD1 (6 bases). The ends were cut back, 3 bases at V and 0 bases at J, with 13 bases in the middle. Germline CDR1 SGHDT, CDR2 YYEEEE. The CDR3 is 15 amino acids.